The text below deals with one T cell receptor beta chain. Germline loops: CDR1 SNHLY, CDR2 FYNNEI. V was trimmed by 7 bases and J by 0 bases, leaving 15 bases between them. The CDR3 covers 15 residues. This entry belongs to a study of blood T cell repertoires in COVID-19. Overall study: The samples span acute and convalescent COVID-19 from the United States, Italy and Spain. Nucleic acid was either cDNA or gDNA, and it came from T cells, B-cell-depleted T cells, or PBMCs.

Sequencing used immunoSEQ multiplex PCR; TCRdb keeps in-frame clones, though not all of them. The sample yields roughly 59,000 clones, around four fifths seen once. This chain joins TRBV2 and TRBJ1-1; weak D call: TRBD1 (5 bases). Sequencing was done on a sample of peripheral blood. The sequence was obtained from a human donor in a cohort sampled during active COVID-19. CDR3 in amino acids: CASKEQVVLNTEAFF. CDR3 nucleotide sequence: TGTGCCAGCAAGGAACAGGTGGTACTGAACACTGAAGCTTTCTTT.